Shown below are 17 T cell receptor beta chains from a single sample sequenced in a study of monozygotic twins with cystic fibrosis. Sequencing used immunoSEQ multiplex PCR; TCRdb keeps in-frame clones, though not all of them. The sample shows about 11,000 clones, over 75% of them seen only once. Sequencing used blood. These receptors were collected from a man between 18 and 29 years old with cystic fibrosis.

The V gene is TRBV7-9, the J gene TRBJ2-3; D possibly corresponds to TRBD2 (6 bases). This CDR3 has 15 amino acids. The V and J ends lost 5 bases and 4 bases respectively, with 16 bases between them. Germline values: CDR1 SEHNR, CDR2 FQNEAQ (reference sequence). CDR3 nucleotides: TGTGCCAGCAGCGGACCAGGCTCTAGCGCAGATACGCAGTATTTT. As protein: CASSGPGSSADTQYF.

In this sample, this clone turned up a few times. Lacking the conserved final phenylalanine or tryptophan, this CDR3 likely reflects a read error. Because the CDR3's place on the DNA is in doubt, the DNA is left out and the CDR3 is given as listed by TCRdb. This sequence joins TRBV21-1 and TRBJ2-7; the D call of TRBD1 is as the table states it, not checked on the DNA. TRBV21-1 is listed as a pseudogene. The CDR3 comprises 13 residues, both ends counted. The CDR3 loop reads CASSKAPLRDSRL.

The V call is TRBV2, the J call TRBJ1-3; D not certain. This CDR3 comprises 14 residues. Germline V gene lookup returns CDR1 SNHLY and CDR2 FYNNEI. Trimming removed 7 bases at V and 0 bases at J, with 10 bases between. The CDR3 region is CASTQEASGNTIYF. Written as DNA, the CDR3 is TGTGCCAGCACCCAGGAAGCCTCTGGAAACACCATATATTTT.

CDR3 in DNA: TGTGCCAGCAGTTTATCGCTTGCTAGCGGGAGTCAAGAGACCCAGTACTTC. It specifies CASSLSLASGSQETQYF. The genes are TRBV27 and TRBJ2-5; 10 bases map to TRBD2. From germline, CDR1 is MNHEY and CDR2 SMNVEV (reference sequence). V lost 0 bases, J lost 2 bases, and 6 bases stayed unmatched. The CDR3 covers 17 residues.

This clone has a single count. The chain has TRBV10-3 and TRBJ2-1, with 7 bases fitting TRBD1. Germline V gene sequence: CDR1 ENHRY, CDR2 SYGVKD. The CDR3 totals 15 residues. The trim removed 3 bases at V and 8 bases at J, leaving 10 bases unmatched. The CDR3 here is CAISDLRIGGYEQFF. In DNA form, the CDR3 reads TGTGCCATCAGTGACCTCCGGATAGGGGGCTATGAGCAGTTCTTC.

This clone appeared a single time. The CDR3 DNA follows: TGTGCCAGCTCACCACCGGGGGGAGGGTATACCTACAATGAGCAGTTCTTC. Translation: CASSPPGGGYTYNEQFF. The V and J genes are TRBV18 and TRBJ2-1, with 7 bases identical to TRBD2. Trimming took 0 bases from V and 2 from J; bases not matched to a gene: 7. The CDR3 sequence is 17 residues long. CDR1 and CDR2 from the germline V gene are KGHSH and LQKENI.

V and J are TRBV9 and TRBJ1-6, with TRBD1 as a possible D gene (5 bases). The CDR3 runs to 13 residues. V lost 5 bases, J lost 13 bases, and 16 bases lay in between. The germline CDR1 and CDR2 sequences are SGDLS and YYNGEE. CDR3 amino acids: CASSAQWGTPLHF. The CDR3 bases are TGTGCCAGCAGTGCCCAATGGGGGACCCCCCTCCACTTT.

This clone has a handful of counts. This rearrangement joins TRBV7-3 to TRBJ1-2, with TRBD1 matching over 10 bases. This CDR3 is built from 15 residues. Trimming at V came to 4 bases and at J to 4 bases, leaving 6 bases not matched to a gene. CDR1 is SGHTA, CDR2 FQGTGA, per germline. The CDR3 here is CASSSGTGDRYGYTF. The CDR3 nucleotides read TGTGCCAGCAGCTCCGGGACAGGGGATCGCTATGGCTACACCTTC.

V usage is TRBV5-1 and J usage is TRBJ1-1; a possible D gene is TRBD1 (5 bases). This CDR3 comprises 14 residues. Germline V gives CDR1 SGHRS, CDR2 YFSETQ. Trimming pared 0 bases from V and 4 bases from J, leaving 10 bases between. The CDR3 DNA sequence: TGCGCCAGCAGCTTGGGCCAGGGAGGCACTGAAGCTTTCTTT. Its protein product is CASSLGQGGTEAFF.

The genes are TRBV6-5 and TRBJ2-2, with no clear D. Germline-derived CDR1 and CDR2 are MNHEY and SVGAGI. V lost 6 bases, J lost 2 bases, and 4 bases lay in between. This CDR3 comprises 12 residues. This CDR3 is CASSRNTGELFF. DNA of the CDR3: TGTGCCAGCAGCCGAAACACCGGGGAGCTGTTTTTT.

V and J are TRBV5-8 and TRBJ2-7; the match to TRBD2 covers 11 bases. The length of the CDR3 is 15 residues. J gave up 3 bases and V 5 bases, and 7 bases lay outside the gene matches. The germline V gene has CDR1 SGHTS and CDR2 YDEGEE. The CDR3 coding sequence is TGTGCCAGCAGGCGCCCTAGCGGGGGGTTCTACGAGCAGTACTTC. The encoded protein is CASRRPSGGFYEQYF.

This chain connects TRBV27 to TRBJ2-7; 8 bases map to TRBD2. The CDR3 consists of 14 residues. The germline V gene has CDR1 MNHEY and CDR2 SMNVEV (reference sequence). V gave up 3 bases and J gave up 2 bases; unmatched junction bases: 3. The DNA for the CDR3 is TGTGCCAGCAGTTTTACGGGAGGGCCCTACGAGCAGTACTTC. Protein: CASSFTGGPYEQYF.

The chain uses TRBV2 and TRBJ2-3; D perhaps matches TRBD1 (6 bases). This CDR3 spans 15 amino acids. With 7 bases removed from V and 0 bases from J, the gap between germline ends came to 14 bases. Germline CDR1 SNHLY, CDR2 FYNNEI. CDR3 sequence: CASTEQGISTDTQYF. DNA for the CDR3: TGTGCCAGCACAGAACAGGGTATAAGCACAGATACGCAGTATTTT.

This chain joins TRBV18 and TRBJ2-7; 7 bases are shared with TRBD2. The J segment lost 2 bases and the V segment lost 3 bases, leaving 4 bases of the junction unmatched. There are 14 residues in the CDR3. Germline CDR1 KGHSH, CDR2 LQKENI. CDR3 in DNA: TGTGCCAGCTCACCCCTGGGGGGGACCTACGAGCAGTACTTC. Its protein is CASSPLGGTYEQYF.

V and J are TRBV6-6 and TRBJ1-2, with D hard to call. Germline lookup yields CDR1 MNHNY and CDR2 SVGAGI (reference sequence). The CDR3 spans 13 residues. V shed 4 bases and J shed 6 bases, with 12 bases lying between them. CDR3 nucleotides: TGTGCCAGCAGTTCGGGTTCCGTCGATGGCTACACCTTC. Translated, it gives CASSSGSVDGYTF.

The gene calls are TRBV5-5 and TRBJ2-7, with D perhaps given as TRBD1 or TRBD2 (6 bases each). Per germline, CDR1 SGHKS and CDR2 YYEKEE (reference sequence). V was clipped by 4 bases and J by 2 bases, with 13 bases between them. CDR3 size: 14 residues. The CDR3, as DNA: TGTGCCAGCAGCGGGGGGCCGGGGGCCTACGAGCAGTACTTC. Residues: CASSGGPGAYEQYF.

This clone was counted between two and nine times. The CDR3, as DNA: TGTGCCAGCAGCGACCGGGACAGGCGCCTGGGAGCTTTCTTT. This translates into CASSDRDRRLGAFF. The chain uses TRBV21-1 and TRBJ1-1; the DNA was not used to check the table's D call, TRBD1. TRBV21-1 is assigned pseudogene status. The CDR3 sequence is 14 residues long.